Presented here are 21 T cell receptor beta chains from one specimen sequenced in a study of human T cells and chemical hapten exposure. The time point is: patch test 3, about 24 weeks after DPC sensitization. Treatment here: therapeutic diphenylcyclopropenone sensitization with weekly scalp DPC. Total RNA was extracted from unfractionated whole blood. TCRdb called the RACE reads again in MiXCR, with one record for every CDR3 protein. The sample shows approximately 41,000 distinct CDR3 sequences, around 9.5% of them seen only once. Sequenced here: whole blood, sampled in connection with sensitization to the hapten diphenylcyclopropenone (DPC). The receptors come from a man between 50 and 59 years old with alopecia areata. Some clones in this sample may be carry-over from other donors' samples.

This clonotype was counted ten times or more. DNA for the CDR3: TGTGCCAGCAGCCGGGACGGCCAAAGACATTACGAGCAGTACTTC. Its translation: CASSRDGQRHYEQYF. This sequence joins TRBV11-2 and TRBJ2-7; D may match TRBD1 or TRBD2 (5 bases each). The germline V gene has CDR1 SGHAT and CDR2 FQNNGV. The ends were cut back, 5 bases at V and 4 bases at J, with 18 bases in the middle. This CDR3 has 15 residues.

This chain uses TRBV29-1 with TRBJ1-2; D is possibly TRBD1 (5 bases). Trimming pared 4 bases from V and 8 bases from J, leaving 17 bases between. CDR1 is SQVTM, CDR2 ANQGSEA, per germline. The CDR3 runs to 13 residues. Written as DNA, the CDR3 is TGCAGCGTTGGGCCCAGGGCGACCCACGGCTACACCTTC. It translates to CSVGPRATHGYTF.

This clonotype was counted ten times or more. This chain joins TRBV7-9 and TRBJ1-2, with unresolved D. Deletions cut 0 bases from V and 4 bases from J, with 9 bases between. This CDR3 comprises 14 residues. Germline V lookup: CDR1 SEHNR, CDR2 FQNEAQ (reference sequence). The CDR3 region has the DNA TGTGCCAGCAGCTTAGCGGACGCCAGCTATGGCTACACCTTC. This encodes CASSLADASYGYTF.

This clonotype came up a few times. The chain links TRBV3-1 to TRBJ2-1; a possible D gene is TRBD2 (6 bases). The CDR3 extends over 16 amino acids. Germline V CDR1 and CDR2: LGHDT, YNNKEL (reference sequence). V lost 1 base and J lost 6, with 16 bases in between. CDR3 coding DNA: TGTGCCAGCAGCCAAGGCGCAGTGGCGGGATTCAATGAGCAGTTCTTC. This encodes CASSQGAVAGFNEQFF.

The CDR3 region is CASSVNIAHGNTEAFF. Written as DNA, the CDR3 is TGTGCCAGCAGCGTAAACATCGCTCATGGGAACACTGAAGCTTTCTTT. The rearrangement uses TRBV9 and TRBJ1-1, with D unclear. Trimming cost V 1 base and J 1 base, with 14 bases left between them. The CDR3 spans 16 residues. Germline V gene lookup returns CDR1 SGDLS and CDR2 YYNGEE.

This clonotype was counted only a few times. The chain employs TRBV29-1 and TRBJ2-1; 8 nucleotides line up with TRBD2. The CDR3 extends over 14 amino acids. V dropped 4 bases and J dropped 7; count of bases not matched to a gene: 9. Germline V gene lookup returns CDR1 SQVTM and CDR2 ANQGSEA. CDR3 DNA sequence: TGCAGCGTTGCAGCGGGAGTTACGGGGAATGAGCAGTTCTTC. Protein: CSVAAGVTGNEQFF.

This clonotype was seen repeatedly, ten times or more. The rearrangement joins TRBV7-3 to TRBJ2-1; TRBD2 matches 9 bases. Germline CDR1 reads SGHTA; CDR2 reads FQGTGA. With 5 bases clipped from V and 6 bases from J, the junction kept 5 bases outside the gene matches. The CDR3 is 14 residues long. CDR3 DNA sequence: TGTGCCAGCAGCCCACAAGCGGGAGGCAATGAGCAGTTCTTC. Translated, it gives CASSPQAGGNEQFF.

This clonotype appeared a few times. The chain uses TRBV29-1 and TRBJ1-5, with D uncertain. CDR1 is SQVTM and CDR2 is ANQGSEA in the germline V gene. V was trimmed by 7 bases and J by 0 bases, leaving 13 bases between them. There are 14 residues in the CDR3. The CDR3: CSALTENSNQPQHF. In nucleotides, the CDR3 is TGCAGCGCCCTTACAGAGAATAGCAATCAGCCCCAGCATTTT.

This clonotype showed up many times. J is TRBJ2-6 and V is TRBV7-9, with TRBD2 matching 7 bases. Germline V lookup: CDR1 SEHNR, CDR2 FQNEAQ (reference sequence). V shed 0 bases and J 2 bases; nucleotides not matched to a gene: 1. CDR3 length: 16 amino acids. CDR3 amino acids: CASSLALAAGANVLTF. The CDR3 DNA follows: TGTGCCAGCAGCTTAGCTCTAGCGGCTGGGGCCAACGTCCTGACTTTC.

This clonotype counts as medium-sized. This chain links TRBV28 with TRBJ1-5, with TRBD1 identical over 8 bases. The germline V gene has CDR1 MDHEN and CDR2 SYDVKM. The CDR3 has 14 amino acids. The J segment lost 7 bases and the V segment lost 6 bases, leaving 8 bases of the junction unmatched. CDR3 in amino acids: CASSLRTGTQPQHF. CDR3 sequence (DNA): TGTGCCAGCAGCCTACGGACAGGGACGCAGCCCCAGCATTTT. Using reference TRBV28 and TRBJ1-5 for the parts outside the CDR3, the full variable domain is DVKVTQSSRYLVKRTGEKVFLECVQDMDHENMFWYRQDPGLGLRLIYFSYDVKMKEKGDIPEGYSVSREKKERFSLILESASTNQTSMYLCASSLRTGTQPQHFGDGTRLSIL.

This clonotype was recorded a few times. The chain couples TRBV28 to TRBJ1-1, with D possibly TRBD1 on 6 matching bases. CDR1 is MDHEN and CDR2 is SYDVKM in the germline V gene. Deletions cut 0 bases from V and 1 base from J, with 12 bases between. CDR3 length: 16 amino acids. The DNA of the CDR3 is TGTGCCAGCAGTTTATGGCGGGACACCTCGAACACTGAAGCTTTCTTT. Translating it yields CASSLWRDTSNTEAFF.

This clonotype was seen at least ten times. V usage is TRBV4-1 and J usage is TRBJ2-3; the D is unclear. From germline, CDR1 is MGHRA and CDR2 YSYEKL. This CDR3 has 11 residues. The germline V and J ends were trimmed by 1 base and 8 bases, with 4 bases remaining between them. CDR3 in amino acids: CASSQVGTQYF. The CDR3, as DNA: TGCGCCAGCAGCCAAGTTGGTACGCAGTATTTT.

This clonotype has only a few counts. The chain recombines TRBV29-1 with TRBJ2-1; the D gene could be TRBD1 or TRBD2 (5 bases each). Per germline, CDR1 SQVTM and CDR2 ANQGSEA. Between the trimmed V and J ends, which lost 0 bases and 4 bases, there was a span of 7 bases. The CDR3 consists of 13 residues. The CDR3 sequence: CSVEEGPYNEQFF. The CDR3 region has the DNA TGCAGCGTTGAAGAGGGACCATACAATGAGCAGTTCTTC.

The chain joins TRBV18 to TRBJ2-7; TRBD1 might be the D (6 bases). Germline-derived CDR1 and CDR2 are KGHSH and LQKENI. The CDR3 spans 14 residues. Trimming removed 2 bases from V and 1 base from J, with 9 bases in between. The CDR3 DNA sequence: TGTGCCAGCTCACCAGACAGGAATTCCTACGAGCAGTACTTC. This codes for CASSPDRNSYEQYF.

This clonotype was detected a few times. CDR3 nucleotides: TGTGCCAGTAGTATGAGAGGGGGCGCGGGAAATCAGCCCCAGCATTTT. Translating gives CASSMRGGAGNQPQHF. J is TRBJ1-5 and V is TRBV19, with 7 positions matching TRBD1. Germline V gene data show CDR1 as LNHDA and CDR2 as SQIVND (reference sequence). This CDR3 spans 16 amino acids. The ends lost 3 bases at V and 4 bases at J; junction bases unmatched: 9.

This clonotype has at least ten counts. The chain carries TRBV7-9 and TRBJ2-1; D perhaps matches TRBD1 (6 bases). CDR1 is SEHNR and CDR2 is FQNEAQ in the germline V gene (reference sequence). This CDR3 has 12 residues. V dropped 7 bases and J dropped 10 bases, with 14 bases sitting between them. This CDR3 is CASTIGGPEQFF. The CDR3 DNA follows: TGTGCCAGCACCATTGGGGGCCCCGAGCAGTTCTTC.

This clonotype was detected many times. The chain recombines TRBV7-2 with TRBJ1-6, with unresolved D. Trimming took 8 bases from V and 0 from J, leaving 8 bases between them. This CDR3 spans 14 amino acids. Germline V gene sequence: CDR1 SGHTA, CDR2 FQGNSA. The chain's CDR3 is CASRRGSYNSPLHF. Here the CDR3 DNA reads TGTGCCAGCCGAAGAGGCTCCTATAATTCACCCCTCCACTTT.

The V call is TRBV7-8, the J call TRBJ2-3, with D uncertain. CDR1 and CDR2 from the germline V gene are SGHVS and FQNEAQ. Trimming removed 6 bases from V and 2 bases from J, with 3 bases in between. The CDR3 is 11 amino acids. The CDR3 loop is CASRSTDTQYF. The CDR3 region has the DNA TGTGCCAGCAGATCCACAGATACGCAGTATTTT.

This clonotype has more than one count but fewer than ten. The J gene is TRBJ1-6, the V gene TRBV9; D is ambiguous. The V gene's germline CDR1 is SGDLS and CDR2 YYNGEE. V lost 0 bases, J lost 10 bases, and 11 bases lay in between. The CDR3 contains 14 residues. This chain's CDR3 is CASSVASLQSPLHF. The CDR3 bases are TGTGCCAGCAGCGTAGCCAGCCTCCAGTCACCCCTCCACTTT.

The J gene is TRBJ1-1, the V gene TRBV2; perhaps TRBD1 as D (5 bases). The CDR3 is made up of 14 amino acids. Germline V gives CDR1 SNHLY, CDR2 FYNNEI. Trimming left V 3 bases short and J 1 base short, with 9 bases between. DNA of the CDR3: TGTGCCAGCAGTGAGGAGGGGCGGAACACTGAAGCTTTCTTT. Translation gives CASSEEGRNTEAFF.

This clonotype was observed a handful of times. This chain links TRBV28 with TRBJ1-2; the D is unclear. Germline V lookup: CDR1 MDHEN, CDR2 SYDVKM. This CDR3 is 11 amino acids long. Here the CDR3 DNA reads TGTGGGTCCGGACCCATCTATGGCTACACCTTC. This translates into CGSGPIYGYTF.